Listed here is a single T cell receptor beta chain. This entry comes from a study of T cells in Graves' hyperthyroidism and ophthalmopathy. Study summary: Peripheral blood was drawn at first diagnosis, prior to all treatment.

Trimming shortened V by 7 bases and J by 4 bases, and 14 bases separated the two germline ends. The CDR3 has 14 amino acids. Germline V gene lookup returns CDR1 MNHEY and CDR2 SMNVEV (reference sequence). Each 10 ml fresh peripheral blood draw supplied the PBMCs. Authors of the study amplified TCR beta CDR3 regions from RNA transcripts. First-round RT-PCR targeting the TCR CDR3 was performed with the HTBI primer set. One entry per CDR3 protein, called by TCRdb with MiXCR from the multiplex PCR reads. The data contain fewer than 650,000 distinct CDR3 sequences, over 12% of them singletons. V and J are TRBV27 and TRBJ1-5; D unresolved. The sequenced material came from blood. The clonotype was recovered from a woman aged 18-35 years with Graves' ophthalmopathy. The CDR3 DNA sequence: TGTGCCAGCAACCCCATCCTAGGGAATCAGCCCCAGCATTTT. Its protein product is CASNPILGNQPQHF.